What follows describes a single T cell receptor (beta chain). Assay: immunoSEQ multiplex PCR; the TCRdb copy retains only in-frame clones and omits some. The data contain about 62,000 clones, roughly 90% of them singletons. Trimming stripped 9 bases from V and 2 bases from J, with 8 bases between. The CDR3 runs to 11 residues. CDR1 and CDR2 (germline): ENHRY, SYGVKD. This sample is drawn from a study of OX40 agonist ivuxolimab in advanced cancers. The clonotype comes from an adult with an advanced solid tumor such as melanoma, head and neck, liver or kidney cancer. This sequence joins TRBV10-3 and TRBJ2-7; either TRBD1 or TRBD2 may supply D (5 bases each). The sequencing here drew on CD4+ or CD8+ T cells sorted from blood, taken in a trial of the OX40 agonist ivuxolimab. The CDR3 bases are TGTGCCATAGGGACGGCCTACGAGCAGTACTTC. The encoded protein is CAIGTAYEQYF.